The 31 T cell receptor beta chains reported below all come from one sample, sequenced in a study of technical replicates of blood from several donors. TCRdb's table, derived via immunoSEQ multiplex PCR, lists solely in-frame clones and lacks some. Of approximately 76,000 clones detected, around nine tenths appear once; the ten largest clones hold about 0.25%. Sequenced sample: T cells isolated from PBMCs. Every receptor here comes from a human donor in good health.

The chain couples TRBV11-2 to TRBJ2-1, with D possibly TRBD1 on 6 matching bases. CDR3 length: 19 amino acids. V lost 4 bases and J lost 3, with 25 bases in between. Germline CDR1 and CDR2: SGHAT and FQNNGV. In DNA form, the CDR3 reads TGTGCCAGCAGCTCCTACCAGGGGATCGTGGGGAGAGGCTACAATGAGCAGTTCTTC. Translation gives CASSSYQGIVGRGYNEQFF.

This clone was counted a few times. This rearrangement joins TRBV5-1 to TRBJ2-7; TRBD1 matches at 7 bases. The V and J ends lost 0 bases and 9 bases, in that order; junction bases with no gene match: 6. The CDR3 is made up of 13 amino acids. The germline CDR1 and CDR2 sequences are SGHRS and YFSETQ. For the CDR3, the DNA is TGCGCCAGCAGCTTGGGACAGGGTATGGTGCAGTACTTC. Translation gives CASSLGQGMVQYF.

The CDR3 loop reads CASSPPSLMAGRKNTEAFF. The CDR3 DNA is TGTGCCAGCTCACCACCGTCTCTGATGGCAGGCAGAAAGAACACTGAAGCTTTCTTT. The J gene is TRBJ1-1, the V gene TRBV18; no clear D gene. The CDR3 is made up of 19 amino acids. Per germline, CDR1 KGHSH and CDR2 LQKENI. V gave up 0 bases and J gave up 1 base, with 21 bases separating them. Supplemented by reference TRBV18 and TRBJ1-1, the full variable domain reads NAGVMQNPRHLVRRRGQEARLRCSPMKGHSHVYWYRQLPEEGLKFMVYLQKENIIDESGMPKERFSAEFPKEGPSILRIQQVVRGDSAAYFCASSPPSLMAGRKNTEAFFGQGTRLTVV.

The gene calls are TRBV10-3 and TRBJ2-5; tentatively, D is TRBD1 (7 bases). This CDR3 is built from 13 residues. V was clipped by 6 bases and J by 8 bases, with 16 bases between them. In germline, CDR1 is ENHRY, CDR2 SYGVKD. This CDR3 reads CAISPRGENTQYF. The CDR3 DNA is TGTGCCATCAGCCCCAGGGGGGAGAACACCCAGTACTTC.

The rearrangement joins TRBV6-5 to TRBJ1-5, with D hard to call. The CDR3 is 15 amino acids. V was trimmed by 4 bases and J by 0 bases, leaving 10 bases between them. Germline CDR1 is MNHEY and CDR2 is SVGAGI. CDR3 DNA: TGTGCCAGCAGTTCGGAGTACTTTAGCAATCAGCCCCAGCATTTT. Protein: CASSSEYFSNQPQHF.

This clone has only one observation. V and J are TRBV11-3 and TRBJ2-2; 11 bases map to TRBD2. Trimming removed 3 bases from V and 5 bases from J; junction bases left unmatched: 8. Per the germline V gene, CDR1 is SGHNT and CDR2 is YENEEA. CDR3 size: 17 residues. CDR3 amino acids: CASSFPVAGGRTGELFF. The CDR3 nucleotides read TGTGCCAGCAGCTTTCCAGTAGCGGGGGGGCGGACCGGGGAGCTGTTTTTT.

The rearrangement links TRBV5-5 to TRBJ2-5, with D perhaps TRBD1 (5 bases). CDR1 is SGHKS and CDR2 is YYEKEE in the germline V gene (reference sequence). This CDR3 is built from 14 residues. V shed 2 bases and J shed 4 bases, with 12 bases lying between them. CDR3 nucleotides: TGTGCCAGCAGCTTAGGGGCCCCTTTAGAGACCCAGTACTTC. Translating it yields CASSLGAPLETQYF.

CDR3 protein: CASRSPGTSGGYEQYF. For the CDR3, the DNA is TGTGCCAGCAGGTCACCTGGGACTAGCGGGGGTTACGAGCAGTACTTC. The chain recombines TRBV28 with TRBJ2-7, with 14 bases fitting TRBD2. Trimming took 6 bases from V and 4 from J; bases not matched to a gene: 8. This CDR3 spans 16 amino acids. The V gene's germline CDR1 is MDHEN and CDR2 SYDVKM.

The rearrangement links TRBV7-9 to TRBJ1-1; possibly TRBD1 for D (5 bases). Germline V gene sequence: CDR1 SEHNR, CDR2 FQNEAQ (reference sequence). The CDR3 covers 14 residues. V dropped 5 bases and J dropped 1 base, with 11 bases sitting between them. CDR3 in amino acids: CASSPNRQNTEAFF. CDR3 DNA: TGTGCCAGCAGCCCGAACAGGCAGAACACTGAAGCTTTCTTT.

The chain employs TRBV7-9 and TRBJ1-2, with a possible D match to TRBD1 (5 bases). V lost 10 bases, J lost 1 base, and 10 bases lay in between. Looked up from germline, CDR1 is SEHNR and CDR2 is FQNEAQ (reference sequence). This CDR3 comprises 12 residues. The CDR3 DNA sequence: TGTGCCACCCAGGGAGGTAACTATGGCTACACCTTC. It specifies CATQGGNYGYTF. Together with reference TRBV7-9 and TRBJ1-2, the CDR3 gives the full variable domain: DTGVSQNPRHKITKRGQNVTFRCDPISEHNRLYWYRQTLGQGPEFLTYFQNEAQLEKSRLLSDRFSAERPKGSFSTLEIQRTEQGDSAMYLCATQGGNYGYTFGSGTRLTVV.

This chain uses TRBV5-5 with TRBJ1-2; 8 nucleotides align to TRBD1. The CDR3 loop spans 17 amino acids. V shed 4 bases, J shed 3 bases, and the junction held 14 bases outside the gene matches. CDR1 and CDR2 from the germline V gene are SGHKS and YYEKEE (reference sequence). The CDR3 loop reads CASSPPPGQGFDYGYTF. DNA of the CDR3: TGTGCCAGCAGCCCCCCACCTGGACAGGGATTCGACTATGGCTACACCTTC.

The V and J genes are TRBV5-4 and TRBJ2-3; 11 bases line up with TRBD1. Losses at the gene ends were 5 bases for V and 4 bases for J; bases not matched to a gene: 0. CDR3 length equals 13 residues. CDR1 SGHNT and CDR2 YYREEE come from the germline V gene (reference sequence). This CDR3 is CASRGQGADTQYF. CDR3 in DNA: TGTGCCAGCAGGGGACAGGGGGCAGATACGCAGTATTTT.

The chain's CDR3 is CASSLGGWQPQHF. As DNA, the CDR3 is TGTGCCAGCAGTTTGGGGGGATGGCAGCCCCAGCATTTT. The rearrangement links TRBV27 to TRBJ1-5; TRBD1 might be the D (5 bases). Trimming pared 3 bases from V and 7 bases from J, leaving 10 bases between. In germline, CDR1 is MNHEY, CDR2 SMNVEV (reference sequence). The length of the CDR3 is 13 residues.

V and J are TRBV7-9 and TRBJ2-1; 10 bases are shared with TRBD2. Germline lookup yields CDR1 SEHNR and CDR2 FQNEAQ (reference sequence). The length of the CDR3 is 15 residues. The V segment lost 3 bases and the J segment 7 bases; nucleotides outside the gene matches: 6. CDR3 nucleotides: TGTGCCAGCAGCTTTCTAGCGGGAGTCGGGAATGAGCAGTTCTTC. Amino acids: CASSFLAGVGNEQFF.

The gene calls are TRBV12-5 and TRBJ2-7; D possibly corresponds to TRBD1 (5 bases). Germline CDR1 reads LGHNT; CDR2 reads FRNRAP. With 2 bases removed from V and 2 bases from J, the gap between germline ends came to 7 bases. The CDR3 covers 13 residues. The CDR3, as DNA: TGTGCTAGTGGTTTGATAGGGGCCTACGAGCAGTACTTC. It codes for CASGLIGAYEQYF.

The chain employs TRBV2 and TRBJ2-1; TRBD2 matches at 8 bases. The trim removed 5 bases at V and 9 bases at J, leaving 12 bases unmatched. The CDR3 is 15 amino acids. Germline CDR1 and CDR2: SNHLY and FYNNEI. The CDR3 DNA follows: TGTGCCAGCAGTCGGCGGGAGGTGTGGAATCCTGAGCAGTTCTTC. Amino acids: CASSRREVWNPEQFF. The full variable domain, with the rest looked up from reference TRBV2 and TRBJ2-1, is EPEVTQTPSHQVTQMGQEVILRCVPISNHLYFYWYRQILGQKVEFLVSFYNNEISEKSEIFDDQFSVERPDGSNFTLKIRSTKLEDSAMYFCASSRREVWNPEQFFGPGTRLTVL.

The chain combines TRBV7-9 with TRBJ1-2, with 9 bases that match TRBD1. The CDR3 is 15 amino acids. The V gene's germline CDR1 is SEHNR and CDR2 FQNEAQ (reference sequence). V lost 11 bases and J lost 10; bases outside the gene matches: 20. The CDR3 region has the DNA TGTGCCGGGGAAACTGGACAGGGGCCTGTTAGGCCCTACACCTTC. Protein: CAGETGQGPVRPYTF.

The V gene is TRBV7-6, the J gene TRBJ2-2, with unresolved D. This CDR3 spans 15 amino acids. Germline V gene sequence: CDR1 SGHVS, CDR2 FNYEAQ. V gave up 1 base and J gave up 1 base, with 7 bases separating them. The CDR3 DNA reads TGTGCCAGCAGCTTAGGAGGAGTGAACACCGGGGAGCTGTTTTTT. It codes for CASSLGGVNTGELFF.

The CDR3 DNA reads TGTGCCAGTAGTATAGAGTCATCGGGGGACTATGGCTACACCTTC. Protein product: CASSIESSGDYGYTF. The rearrangement joins TRBV19 to TRBJ1-2, with a tentative D call TRBD1 (5 bases). Germline-derived CDR1 and CDR2 are LNHDA and SQIVND (reference sequence). V gave up 0 bases and J gave up 3 bases, with 11 bases separating them. The CDR3 contains 15 residues. Combining the CDR3 with reference TRBV19 and TRBJ1-2 gives the whole variable domain DGGITQSPKYLFRKEGQNVTLSCEQNLNHDAMYWYRQDPGQGLRLIYYSQIVNDFQKGDIAEGYSVSREKKESFPLTVTSAQKNPTAFYLCASSIESSGDYGYTFGSGTRLTVV.

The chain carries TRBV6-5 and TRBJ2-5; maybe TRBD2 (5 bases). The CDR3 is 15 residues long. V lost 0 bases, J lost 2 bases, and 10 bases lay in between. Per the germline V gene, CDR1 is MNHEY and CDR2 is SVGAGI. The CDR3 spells CASSYSLARQETQYF. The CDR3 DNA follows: TGTGCCAGCAGTTACTCCCTAGCCAGACAAGAGACCCAGTACTTC.

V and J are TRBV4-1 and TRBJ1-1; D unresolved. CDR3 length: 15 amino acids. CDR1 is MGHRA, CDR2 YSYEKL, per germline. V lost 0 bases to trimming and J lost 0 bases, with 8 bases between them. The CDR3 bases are TGCGCCAGCAGCCAAGAAGGGAGTCTGAACACTGAAGCTTTCTTT. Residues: CASSQEGSLNTEAFF.

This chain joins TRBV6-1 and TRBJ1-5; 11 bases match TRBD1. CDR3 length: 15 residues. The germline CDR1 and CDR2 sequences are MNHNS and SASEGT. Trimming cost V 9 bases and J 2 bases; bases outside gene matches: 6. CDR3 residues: CARGGQGAGNQPQHF. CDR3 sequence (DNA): TGTGCCAGAGGTGGACAGGGGGCGGGCAATCAGCCCCAGCATTTT.

CDR3 residues: CASSLYVAATGELFF. For the CDR3, the DNA is TGTGCCAGCAGCTTGTATGTAGCGGCTACCGGGGAGCTGTTTTTT. The gene calls are TRBV7-9 and TRBJ2-2; a weak D match, TRBD2 (6 bases). From germline, CDR1 is SEHNR and CDR2 FQNEAQ (reference sequence). V was pared by 3 bases and J by 5 bases, with 13 bases between. This CDR3 spans 15 amino acids.

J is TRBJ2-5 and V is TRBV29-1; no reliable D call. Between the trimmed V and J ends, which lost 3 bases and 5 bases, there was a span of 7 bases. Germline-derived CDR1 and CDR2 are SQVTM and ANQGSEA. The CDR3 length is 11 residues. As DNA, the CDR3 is TGCAGCGTTGATGTTCGGGAGACCCAGTACTTC. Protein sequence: CSVDVRETQYF.

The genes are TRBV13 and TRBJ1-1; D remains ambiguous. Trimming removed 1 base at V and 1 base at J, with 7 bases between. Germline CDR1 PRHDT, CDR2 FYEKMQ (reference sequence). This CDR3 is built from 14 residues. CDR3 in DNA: TGTGCCAGCAGCTTAGCGACAACGAACACTGAAGCTTTCTTT. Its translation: CASSLATTNTEAFF.

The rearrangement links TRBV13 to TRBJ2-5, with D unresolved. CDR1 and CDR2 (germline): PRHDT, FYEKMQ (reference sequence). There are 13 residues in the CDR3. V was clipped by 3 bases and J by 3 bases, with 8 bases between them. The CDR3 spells CASSFSVEETQYF. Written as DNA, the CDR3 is TGTGCCAGCAGCTTTTCGGTTGAAGAGACCCAGTACTTC.

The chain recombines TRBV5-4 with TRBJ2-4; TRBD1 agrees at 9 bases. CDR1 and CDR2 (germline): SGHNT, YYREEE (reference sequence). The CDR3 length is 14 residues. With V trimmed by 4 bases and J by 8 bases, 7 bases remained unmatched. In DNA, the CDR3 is TGTGCCAGCAGCACAACAGGGGGCGCGGACATTCAGTACTTC. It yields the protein CASSTTGGADIQYF.

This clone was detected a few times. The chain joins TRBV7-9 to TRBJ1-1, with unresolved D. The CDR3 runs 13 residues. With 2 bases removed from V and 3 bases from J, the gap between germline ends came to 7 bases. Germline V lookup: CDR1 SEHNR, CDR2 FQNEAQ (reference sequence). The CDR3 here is CASSLPADTEAFF. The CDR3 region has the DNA TGTGCCAGCAGCTTACCGGCGGACACTGAAGCTTTCTTT.

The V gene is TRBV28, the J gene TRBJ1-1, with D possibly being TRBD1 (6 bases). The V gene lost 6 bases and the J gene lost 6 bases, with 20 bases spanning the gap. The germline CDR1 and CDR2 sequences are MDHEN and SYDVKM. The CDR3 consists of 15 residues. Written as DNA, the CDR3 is TGTGCCAGCAGCTCGGGAGGGGGGGGGATAGCTGAAGCTTTCTTT. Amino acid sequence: CASSSGGGGIAEAFF.

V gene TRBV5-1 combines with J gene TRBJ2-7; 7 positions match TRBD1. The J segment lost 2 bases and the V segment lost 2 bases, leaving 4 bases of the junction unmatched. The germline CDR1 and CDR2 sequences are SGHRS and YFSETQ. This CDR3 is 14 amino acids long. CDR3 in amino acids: CASSFGDRPYEQYF. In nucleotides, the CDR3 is TGCGCCAGCAGCTTCGGGGACAGACCCTACGAGCAGTACTTC.

DNA of the CDR3: TGTGCCAGCAGCCAAGAGCAGTTCCAGACCCAGTACTTC. Residues: CASSQEQFQTQYF. This chain links TRBV4-2 with TRBJ2-5, with D uncertain. This CDR3 is built from 13 residues. Between the trimmed V and J ends, which lost 0 bases and 6 bases, there was a span of 8 bases. Germline loops: CDR1 LGHNA, CDR2 YNFKEQ.